This T cell receptor beta chain came from a study of shared clonotypes between healthy human individuals. V lost 4 bases to trimming and J lost 2 bases; unmatched junction nucleotides: 2. This CDR3 spans 15 amino acids. CDR1 and CDR2 from the germline V gene are MNHNS and SASEGT. About this clone: The same CDR3 arises from other DNA sequences in this sample as well.

Replicate PCRs run on sorted subsets employed 200 to 250 ng DNA, 25,000 to 35,000 T cell genomes. Study processing details: ImmunoSEQ junction-only sequences lacked quality scores, so their filtering differed. TCRdb's copy holds only in-frame clones and misses some; the assay was immunoSEQ multiplex PCR. The V and J calls and clone size were taken over from that table, and D and trimming were inferred from the DNA. The repertoire holds approximately 530,000 clones, with approximately 95% as singletons. Sequenced: naive CD4+ T cells sorted from blood. Subset here: CD45RA+ positively selected. This chain uses TRBV6-1 with TRBJ2-7, with 13 bases matching TRBD2. This TCR was sampled from a young woman in good health. The CDR3 region is CASSVGLAGTYEQYF. The CDR3 DNA follows: TGTGCCAGCAGTGTGGGACTAGCGGGAACCTACGAGCAGTACTTC.